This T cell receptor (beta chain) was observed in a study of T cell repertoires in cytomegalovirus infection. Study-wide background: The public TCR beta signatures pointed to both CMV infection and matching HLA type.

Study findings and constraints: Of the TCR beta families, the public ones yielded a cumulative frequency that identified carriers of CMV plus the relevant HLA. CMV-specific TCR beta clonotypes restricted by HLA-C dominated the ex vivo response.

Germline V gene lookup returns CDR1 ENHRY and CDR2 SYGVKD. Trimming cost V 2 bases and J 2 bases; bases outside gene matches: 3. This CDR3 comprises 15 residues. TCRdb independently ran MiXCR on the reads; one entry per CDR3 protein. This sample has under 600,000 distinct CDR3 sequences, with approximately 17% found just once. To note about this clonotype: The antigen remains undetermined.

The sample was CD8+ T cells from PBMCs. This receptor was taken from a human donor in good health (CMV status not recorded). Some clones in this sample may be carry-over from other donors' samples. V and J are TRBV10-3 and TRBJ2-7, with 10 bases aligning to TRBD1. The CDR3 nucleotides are TGTGCCATCAGTGAGGAGGGGACAGGGGCCTACGAGCAGTACTTC. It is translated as CAISEEGTGAYEQYF.